This note documents a single TCR beta chain sequence. No cognate antigen has been identified for it. Base qualities are not at hand, and no much larger clone is one base apart. Libraries were made using the immunoSEQ multiplex PCR assay. Drawn from immuneACCESS, this table holds only the in-frame rearrangements with V and J called that TCRdb kept. Clones are partly lost; checked studies trace under half to an unresolved V gene and leave the rest unexplained. This sample gives roughly 110,000 clones in total; 91% of them show up just once. Of the sample, 1.6% falls within the top ten clones. The entry originates in a study of T cell changes during pregnancy in multiple sclerosis (dated by TCRdb to about 2019). General notes on the study: The study looked at changes in the T cell repertoire across pregnancy in women with multiple sclerosis.

The source is a female donor with multiple sclerosis, enrolled in a pregnancy study. Sample: peripheral blood, taken before pregnancy.

The CDR3 loop reads CASSLAGTGYHNEQFF. The sequence in DNA is TGTGCCAGCAGCTTAGCCGGCACAGGGTACCACAATGAGCAGTTCTTC. The sequence is built from TRBV7-8 and TRBJ2-1; the D segment could be TRBD1, given 6 matching bases. The junction shows trimming of 0 bases on V and 5 bases on J, plus 14 bases between the germline ends. Counted from cysteine to phenylalanine, this CDR3 has 16 amino acids. This entry keeps only the CDR3 DNA: 48 bases, framed from base 1. Sequences SGHVS (CDR1) and FQNEAQ (CDR2) are obtained from the germline V gene.